The T cell receptor beta chain under discussion was sequenced for a study of CD8 T cells in Susac syndrome. cDNA came from roughly 0.53 to 1 ug RNA primed by random hexamers. Each CDR3 protein gets one entry after TCRdb re-called the immunoSEQ multiplex PCR reads with MiXCR. This table holds approximately 190,000 distinct CDR3 sequences, approximately 96% found once. The CDR3 is 14 residues long. V lost 2 bases and J lost 7, with 14 bases in between. The chain carries TRBV12-3 or TRBV12-4 and TRBJ1-2; weak D call: TRBD1 (6 bases). The TCR comes from a human donor with Susac syndrome. Input material: CD4+ T cells from PBMCs. The chain's CDR3 is CASSLSTGRSGYTF. The CDR3 nucleotides are TGTGCCAGCAGTTTATCTACAGGGCGGAGTGGCTACACCTTC.